The subject of this entry is one TCR beta chain. Its binding antigen is unknown. No much larger clone exists at a distance of one base, and base qualities are not known. Using the deep immunoSEQ assay, TCR CDR3 regions were amplified from genomic DNA by multiplex PCR. Genomic DNA extracted from each cell subset was distributed evenly over all wells of several immunoSEQ 96-well plates, and each plate served as one replicate. For sorted subsets, about 200 ng genomic DNA, equal to 30,000 to 35,000 T cell genomes, was loaded into each replicate PCR. Purified libraries were measured with a Qubit 3.0 fluorometer, size-checked on a Bioanalyzer 2100, and measured again with the KAPA Library Quantification kit. Every immunoSEQ 96-well plate was sequenced on a dedicated single-read 150-cycle Illumina NextSeq 550 flow cell. Per the source publication's procedure: Because the immunoSEQ output included only junctional sequences and no quality scores, the filtering could not be the same as the filtering used for full-length reads. To assign V/J genes and CDR3, sequences were annotated using PyIR, a Python wrapper for IgBLAST v1.9, with IMGT germline references. Reads were filtered out if the reads had weak V/J assignments (E-value above 1e-6), no CDR3, stop codons, out-of-frame junctions, or ambiguous translated residues. V3J clonotypes were defined as sequences sharing an identical inferred V gene, J gene, and CDR3 amino acid sequence. To compute the percentage overlap between repertoires, the number of shared unique clonotypes was divided by the size of the smaller repertoire. RTK rarefaction, the Chao1 estimator, and Recon v2.1 estimates of unobserved clonotypes were used to assess repertoire richness. For all TCRbeta clonotypes obtained by the gDNA method from a few donors, generation probabilities were computed with OLGA. Not all clones reach the TCRdb copy of this immuneACCESS table, which keeps in-frame sequences only. Checked studies attribute under half of the gap to unresolved V genes and leave the rest unexplained. That table is the source of V, J and clone size, and D and trimming were worked out from the DNA. The sample contains some 2.1 million clones, around 93% of them found a single time. More than 1.5% of the sample belongs to the ten largest clones.

CD8 naive samples were CD45RO-negative cells positively selected for CCR7, giving a CD45RA+CCR7+ population that excluded TemRA cells. Healthy HIV-negative adults with no recently reported acute infections or vaccinations were included as donors. Every donor was a Caucasian adult residing in Nashville, Tennessee, USA. Blood was collected by leukapheresis, and PBMCs were isolated by Ficoll-Histopaque density gradient centrifugation and then cryopreserved in liquid nitrogen vapor phase. Purity and quantity of every magnetically sorted T cell population were checked by analytical flow cytometry. Genomic DNA was isolated from every sorted fraction and measured by UV absorbance on a Nanodrop 2000c. At the junction V is shortened by 2 bases and J by 7 bases, with 23 bases in between. The CDR3 goes from the cysteine to the phenylalanine over 17 residues. Just the 51-base CDR3 DNA is kept, in frame starting at base 1. In the germline V gene, CDR1 corresponds to MGHRA and CDR2 to YSYEKL.

The sample is drawn from a study of shared clonotypes between healthy human individuals (dated by TCRdb to 2020 to 2021). Context from the whole study: The cohort comprised two women and a few men aged 18 to 49 years. Different laboratories and diverse techniques were used to prepare libraries and sequence TCR repertoires, to increase sequencing depth and limit assay-specific biases. To estimate repertoire size and how much clonotypes are shared between individuals, the study performed deep sequencing of blood TCR repertoires from about five healthy adults. Per donor, three plates each were used for CD4 naive and CD4 memory, two for CD8 naive, and one for CD8 memory. Between about 0.94 and 8.9 billion PBMCs per donor were obtained by leukapheresis. Results and caveats for the whole study, not just this receptor: Higher generation probabilities were observed for clonotypes shared by all four sorted-subset donors than for non-shared clonotypes. Estimated clonotype richness was generally larger for naive than for memory subsets. Pairwise subsampling indicated that sequencing depth was expected to affect the degree of clonotype sharing among donors. Rarefaction of sorted-subset datasets indicated incomplete sequencing despite the large sequencing depth. Sampling was limited to blood, and TCR repertoires in tissue likely differ from TCR repertoires in blood. Because the study included a small number of donors, the genetic and exposure-history diversity represented was limited. About 5% of naive CD4, 3.5% of naive CD8, about 2.1% of memory CD4, and about 0.4% of memory CD8 clonotypes were shared across several donors.

This clonotype was sampled from a man aged 18 to 35 in good health. Some clones in this sample may be carry-over from other donors' samples. Source material: naive CD8+ T cells from PBMCs. The cell subset or site label on this specimen signifies: CD45RA+CCR7+. The chain links TRBV4-1 with TRBJ1-1; too little of a D gene remains to name it. The nucleotide sequence is TGCGCCAGCAGCCAAAGAACCGGTCCGGCGAATGCGGGTGAAGCTTTCTTT. Its protein is CASSQRTGPANAGEAFF.